Below, 26 T cell receptor beta chains from the same sample are listed, as sequenced in a study of blood T cell repertoires in COVID-19. TCRdb's copy holds only in-frame clones and misses some; the assay was immunoSEQ multiplex PCR. The repertoire holds fewer than 75,000 clones, with more than 85% as singletons. The sequencing input was peripheral blood. These receptors all stem from a man in his fifties with active COVID-19.

This clone was seen a single time. CDR3 region: CASSLGQGGSPLHF. CDR3 sequence (DNA): TGTGCCAGCAGCTTGGGCCAGGGAGGATCACCCCTCCACTTT. The V and J genes are TRBV7-3 and TRBJ1-6; perhaps TRBD1 as D (5 bases). Germline CDR1 reads SGHTA; CDR2 reads FQGTGA. CDR3 length: 14 residues. Trimming stripped 3 bases from V and 10 bases from J, with 13 bases between.

The rearrangement links TRBV6-6 to TRBJ2-5, with D possibly matching TRBD2 (5 bases). Trimming took off 4 bases at V and 5 bases at J, with 11 bases between the two ends. The length of the CDR3 is 13 residues. Germline CDR1 reads MNHNY; CDR2 reads SVGAGI (reference sequence). The CDR3 sequence: CASSSTRRETQYF. For the CDR3, the DNA is TGTGCCAGCAGTTCCACTAGACGGGAGACCCAGTACTTC.

The gene calls are TRBV28 and TRBJ1-1, with a tentative D call TRBD1 (6 bases). Trimming pared 3 bases from V and 5 bases from J, leaving 16 bases between. The germline CDR1 and CDR2 sequences are MDHEN and SYDVKM. This CDR3 is 15 amino acids long. CDR3 loop: CASSLGAQGRTEAFF. The CDR3, as DNA: TGTGCCAGCAGTTTGGGGGCACAGGGAAGGACTGAAGCTTTCTTT.

The rearrangement links TRBV3-1 (or the pseudogene TRBV3-2) to TRBJ1-1; 8 bases match TRBD1. After removal of 4 bases from V and 1 base from J, the junction contained 5 bases not matched to a gene. The CDR3 is 15 amino acids. Per germline, CDR1 LGHDT and CDR2 YNNKEL (reference sequence). CDR3 loop: CASSLSGQGNTEAFF. The CDR3 DNA reads TGTGCCAGCAGCCTAAGTGGACAGGGGAACACTGAAGCTTTCTTT.

This chain uses TRBV11-3 with TRBJ2-7; 12 positions match TRBD2. The CDR3 is 14 amino acids. The V segment lost 4 bases and the J segment 7 bases; nucleotides outside the gene matches: 5. Germline values: CDR1 SGHNT, CDR2 YENEEA. The CDR3 loop reads CASSSSGTSGEQYF. The CDR3 DNA follows: TGTGCCAGCAGCTCCTCCGGGACTAGCGGGGAGCAGTACTTC.

The chain combines TRBV2 with TRBJ1-5; D is possibly TRBD1 (5 bases). CDR1 SNHLY and CDR2 FYNNEI come from the germline V gene. The CDR3 sequence is 14 residues long. V lost 4 bases, J lost 9 bases, and 16 bases lay in between. In nucleotides, the CDR3 is TGTGCCAGCAGTGGGGGGGGGATCTACCTGCCCCAGCATTTT. It translates to CASSGGGIYLPQHF.

The genes are TRBV18 and TRBJ2-5; TRBD1 matches 7 bases. After removal of 3 bases from V and 2 bases from J, the junction contained 3 bases not matched to a gene. CDR3 length: 14 residues. Germline V gene sequence: CDR1 KGHSH, CDR2 LQKENI. CDR3: CASSPTTGQETQYF. CDR3 nucleotides: TGTGCCAGCTCACCCACGACAGGGCAAGAGACCCAGTACTTC.

The gene calls are TRBV7-2 and TRBJ2-7; TRBD2 matches 9 bases. Germline values: CDR1 SGHTA, CDR2 FQGNSA. V lost 1 base to trimming and J lost 2 bases; unmatched junction nucleotides: 3. This CDR3 contains 15 residues. CDR3: CASSLDSSGAYEQYF. The DNA for the CDR3 is TGTGCCAGCAGCTTAGATTCTAGCGGGGCCTACGAGCAGTACTTC. The full variable domain, in which reference TRBV7-2 and TRBJ2-7 provide the parts outside the CDR3, is GAGVSQSPSNKVTEKGKDVELRCDPISGHTALYWYRQSLGQGLEFLIYFQGNSAPDKSGLPSDRFSAERTGGSVSTLTIQRTQQEDSAVYLCASSLDSSGAYEQYFGPGTRLTVT.

This clone has only one observation. The chain is built from TRBV7-3 and TRBJ1-1, with 8 bases aligning to TRBD1. J was trimmed by 6 bases and V by 5 bases; bases with no gene match: 11. The CDR3 consists of 15 residues. Germline CDR1 SGHTA, CDR2 FQGTGA. The chain's CDR3 is CASSPSGGAGSEAFF. In DNA, the CDR3 is TGTGCCAGCAGCCCGTCAGGGGGCGCGGGCTCTGAAGCTTTCTTT.

This sequence joins TRBV4-2 and TRBJ2-3; D might be TRBD2 (5 bases). The V gene lost 7 bases and the J gene lost 6 bases, with 17 bases spanning the gap. Germline V gene lookup returns CDR1 LGHNA and CDR2 YNFKEQ. This CDR3 comprises 14 residues. The CDR3 region is CASTRGNPTDTQYF. CDR3 nucleotide sequence: TGTGCCAGCACCCGAGGGAACCCCACGGATACGCAGTATTTT.

The chain has TRBV10-3 and TRBJ1-2, with D possibly being TRBD1 (6 bases). The V gene's germline CDR1 is ENHRY and CDR2 SYGVKD. V lost 7 bases and J lost 7, with 22 bases in between. The CDR3 runs to 15 residues. CDR3 in amino acids: CAINSVRNLRGGYTF. The CDR3 nucleotides are TGTGCCATCAATTCAGTAAGGAATCTCAGGGGTGGCTACACCTTC.

V is TRBV28 and J is TRBJ1-1; maybe TRBD1 (6 bases). The V and J ends lost 5 bases and 1 base respectively, with 17 bases between them. The CDR3 covers 16 residues. Germline loops: CDR1 MDHEN, CDR2 SYDVKM. CDR3 sequence: CASSVNSPGENTEAFF. For the CDR3, the DNA is TGTGCCAGCAGTGTGAACTCGCCAGGGGAGAACACTGAAGCTTTCTTT.

The chain's CDR3 is CASTYPKAASGTDNEQFF. For the CDR3, the DNA is TGTGCCAGCACCTATCCCAAGGCGGCTAGCGGGACCGACAATGAGCAGTTCTTC. The chain carries TRBV7-3 and TRBJ2-1; the match to TRBD2 covers 9 bases. The CDR3 totals 18 residues. Germline V CDR1 and CDR2: SGHTA, FQGTGA. V shed 7 bases, J shed 5 bases, and the junction held 18 bases outside the gene matches.

The V and J genes are TRBV5-1 and TRBJ2-5, with 9 nucleotides matching TRBD1. The length of the CDR3 is 15 residues. J was trimmed by 2 bases and V by 2 bases; bases with no gene match: 4. The V gene's germline CDR1 is SGHRS and CDR2 YFSETQ. The CDR3 region is CASSLGTGLQETQYF. The CDR3 coding sequence is TGCGCCAGCAGCTTAGGGACAGGGTTACAAGAGACCCAGTACTTC. The entire variable domain, with the rest obtained from reference TRBV5-1 and TRBJ2-5, is as follows: KAGVTQTPRYLIKTRGQQVTLSCSPISGHRSVSWYQQTPGQGLQFLFEYFSETQRNKGNFPGRFSGRQFSNSRSEMNVSTLELGDSALYLCASSLGTGLQETQYFGPGTRLLVL.

The J gene is TRBJ2-7, the V gene TRBV6-1, with D tentatively TRBD2 (6 bases). Trimming shortened V by 3 bases and J by 0 bases, and 9 bases separated the two germline ends. This CDR3 contains 14 residues. Germline V CDR1 and CDR2: MNHNS, SASEGT. CDR3 residues: CASSERDLSYEQYF. The CDR3 bases are TGTGCCAGCAGTGAGCGGGATCTCTCCTACGAGCAGTACTTC.

The chain uses TRBV15 and TRBJ1-5; D is unresolved. Germline V gene lookup returns CDR1 LNHNV and CDR2 YYDKDF (reference sequence). The V end lost 2 bases, the J end lost 8 bases, and 7 bases lay between the germline ends. The CDR3 consists of 12 residues. The DNA for the CDR3 is TGTGCCACCAGCAGATATGCGGAGCCCCAGCATTTT. Its translation: CATSRYAEPQHF.

V gene TRBV7-9 combines with J gene TRBJ2-3, with 8 bases identical to TRBD1. The V segment lost 1 base and the J segment 0 bases; nucleotides outside the gene matches: 3. The germline gives CDR1 SEHNR, CDR2 FQNEAQ (reference sequence). The CDR3 has 16 amino acids. The DNA of the CDR3 is TGTGCCAGCAGCTTAGGCGACAGGGGAAGCACAGATACGCAGTATTTT. It codes for CASSLGDRGSTDTQYF.

The rearrangement links TRBV28 to TRBJ2-2, with a weak D call TRBD2 (6 bases). CDR3 length: 16 amino acids. Germline V CDR1 and CDR2: MDHEN, SYDVKM. Between the trimmed V and J ends, which lost 6 bases and 5 bases, there was a span of 19 bases. CDR3 sequence reads: CASRVGSHKRTGELFF. CDR3 DNA: TGTGCCAGCAGGGTCGGGAGTCACAAAAGGACCGGGGAGCTGTTTTTT.

This rearrangement joins TRBV6-1 to TRBJ2-5, with D tentatively TRBD2 (6 bases). CDR3 length: 15 residues. In germline, CDR1 is MNHNS, CDR2 SASEGT. Trimming cost V 2 bases and J 5 bases, with 15 bases left between them. CDR3 coding DNA: TGTGCCAGCAGTGAAATAACTAGCTTAAGGGAGACCCAGTACTTC. Encoded protein: CASSEITSLRETQYF.

The gene calls are TRBV28 and TRBJ2-5; possibly TRBD1 for D (6 bases). The CDR3 totals 14 residues. CDR1 MDHEN and CDR2 SYDVKM come from the germline V gene. Trimming stripped 4 bases from V and 12 bases from J, with 21 bases between. The CDR3 DNA reads as TGTGCCAGCAGTTCCTACCCGGACAGAATACCCAAGTACTTC. Its protein is CASSSYPDRIPKYF.

This sequence joins TRBV7-9 and TRBJ2-2; D not resolved. Trimming took off 1 base at V and 2 bases at J, with 20 bases between the two ends. In germline, CDR1 is SEHNR, CDR2 FQNEAQ (reference sequence). This CDR3 comprises 19 residues. Here the CDR3 DNA reads TGTGCCAGCAGCTTAGGCGTCTCAGTAGCCAGAAAAAACACCGGGGAGCTGTTTTTT. Translation gives CASSLGVSVARKNTGELFF.

V and J are TRBV5-1 and TRBJ2-3, with 8 bases matching TRBD2. V shed 3 bases and J 1 base; nucleotides not matched to a gene: 10. The V gene's germline CDR1 is SGHRS and CDR2 YFSETQ. The CDR3 is made up of 17 amino acids. CDR3 bases: TGCGCCAGCAGCTGGACCTTCAGAGCGGGGGGCACAGATACGCAGTATTTT. Translating gives CASSWTFRAGGTDTQYF. Drawing the rest from reference TRBV5-1 and TRBJ2-3, the complete variable domain is KAGVTQTPRYLIKTRGQQVTLSCSPISGHRSVSWYQQTPGQGLQFLFEYFSETQRNKGNFPGRFSGRQFSNSRSEMNVSTLELGDSALYLCASSWTFRAGGTDTQYFGPGTRLTVL.

This chain joins TRBV4-2 and TRBJ2-1; 8 bases fit TRBD2. This CDR3 comprises 16 residues. Germline CDR1 is LGHNA and CDR2 is YNFKEQ. Trimming at V came to 0 bases and at J to 6 bases, leaving 7 bases not matched to a gene. CDR3 region: CASSQDSGGAPNEQFF. Written as DNA, the CDR3 is TGTGCCAGCAGCCAAGACTCCGGGGGGGCTCCCAATGAGCAGTTCTTC.

The gene calls are TRBV9 and TRBJ1-2, with D possibly matching TRBD1 (5 bases). V dropped 0 bases and J dropped 8 bases, with 17 bases sitting between them. CDR1 and CDR2 from the germline V gene are SGDLS and YYNGEE. The CDR3 totals 15 residues. This chain's CDR3 is CASSVGPGPVRGYTF. CDR3 bases: TGTGCCAGCAGCGTAGGCCCAGGGCCCGTTCGAGGCTACACCTTC.

The chain employs TRBV29-1 and TRBJ2-7; 8 bases fit TRBD1. Germline V gene data show CDR1 as SQVTM and CDR2 as ANQGSEA. Trimming cost V 5 bases and J 4 bases; bases outside gene matches: 4. The CDR3 is made up of 12 amino acids. As DNA, the CDR3 is TGCAGCGTTATTACAGGGGGTTACGAGCAGTACTTC. It translates to CSVITGGYEQYF.

This clone was counted a single time. V is TRBV5-1 and J is TRBJ1-2, with 9 bases fitting TRBD1. The V segment lost 0 bases and the J segment 4 bases; nucleotides outside the gene matches: 7. Germline values: CDR1 SGHRS, CDR2 YFSETQ. The CDR3 is 16 amino acids. CDR3 coding DNA: TGCGCCAGCAGCTTGGACGGGACAGGGCTAACCTATGGCTACACCTTC. It is translated as CASSLDGTGLTYGYTF.